Each of the 23 T cell receptor beta chains below was sequenced from the same sample in a study of blood T cell repertoires in COVID-19. TCRdb's copy holds only in-frame clones and misses some; the assay was immunoSEQ multiplex PCR. The profile covers 150,000 or so clones, with just under 95% appearing a single time and about 4.5% taken by the ten largest. The source material was peripheral blood. The receptors come from a woman in her 50s with acute or convalescent COVID-19.

The CDR3 nucleotides read TGTGCCAGTAGAGCCGGGACAGACTCTGGAAACACCATATATTTT. This gives the protein CASRAGTDSGNTIYF. The gene calls are TRBV19 and TRBJ1-3; 7 positions match TRBD1. Germline values: CDR1 LNHDA, CDR2 SQIVND (reference sequence). The CDR3 contains 15 residues. V lost 6 bases to trimming and J lost 0 bases; unmatched junction nucleotides: 5.

V gene TRBV6-5 combines with J gene TRBJ1-1; perhaps TRBD1 as D (5 bases). The CDR3 length is 13 residues. V was pared by 7 bases and J by 0 bases, with 9 bases between. Germline loops: CDR1 MNHEY, CDR2 SVGAGI. CDR3 sequence: CASTPGVNTEAFF. The CDR3 nucleotides are TGTGCCAGCACCCCGGGGGTGAACACTGAAGCTTTCTTT.

The CDR3 loop reads CASSYRDRATGELFF. Here the CDR3 DNA reads TGTGCCAGCAGCTACAGGGACAGGGCCACCGGGGAGCTGTTTTTT. The chain carries TRBV5-6 and TRBJ2-2, with 9 bases that match TRBD1. In germline, CDR1 is SGHDT, CDR2 YYEEEE. This CDR3 has 15 amino acids. V lost 3 bases to trimming and J lost 4 bases; unmatched junction nucleotides: 4.

This rearrangement joins TRBV2 to TRBJ2-7, with D maybe TRBD1 (6 bases). Germline CDR1 is SNHLY and CDR2 is FYNNEI. This CDR3 contains 13 residues. V was cut by 3 bases and J by 6 bases, with 12 bases left in between. Written as DNA, the CDR3 is TGTGCCAGCAGTGATGTGTGGGACACCGAGCAGTACTTC. This codes for CASSDVWDTEQYF.

V gene TRBV10-1 combines with J gene TRBJ1-5; 10 bases align to TRBD1. The CDR3 sequence is 16 residues long. The V and J ends lost 7 bases and 0 bases, in that order; junction bases with no gene match: 6. Germline V gene sequence: CDR1 WNHNN, CDR2 SYGVQD (reference sequence). CDR3 amino acids: CASIETGGYSNQPQHF. CDR3 nucleotide sequence: TGCGCCAGCATCGAGACAGGGGGCTATAGCAATCAGCCCCAGCATTTT.

The CDR3 protein is CAWSGTGSVYGYTF. The CDR3 DNA reads as TGTGCCTGGAGTGGAACAGGGTCGGTCTATGGCTACACCTTC. This chain joins TRBV30 and TRBJ1-2, with D perhaps TRBD1 (6 bases). Trimming pared 1 base from V and 4 bases from J, leaving 13 bases between. Germline CDR1 GTSNPN, CDR2 SVGIG (reference sequence). The CDR3 spans 14 residues.

The rearrangement joins TRBV27 to TRBJ1-4, with TRBD1 matching 9 bases. Germline-derived CDR1 and CDR2 are MNHEY and SMNVEV (reference sequence). CDR3 length: 17 residues. V trimming: 6 bases; J trimming: 2 bases; junction bases outside the gene matches: 10. CDR3 DNA sequence: TGTGCCAGCAGCGGGGGGGACAGGGAGGATACTAATGAAAAACTGTTTTTT. It translates to CASSGGDREDTNEKLFF.

The gene calls are TRBV27 and TRBJ1-1; no firm D call. V lost 7 bases, J lost 1 base, and 7 bases lay in between. The CDR3 extends over 12 amino acids. Germline values: CDR1 MNHEY, CDR2 SMNVEV (reference sequence). CDR3 loop: CASTPKNTEAFF. DNA for the CDR3: TGTGCCAGCACCCCCAAGAACACTGAAGCTTTCTTT.

The chain joins TRBV4-1 to TRBJ1-1; D is possibly TRBD1 (6 bases). Trimming cost V 0 bases and J 4 bases, with 12 bases left between them. Germline values: CDR1 MGHRA, CDR2 YSYEKL. The CDR3 is 15 residues long. The CDR3 DNA follows: TGCGCCAGCAGCCAAGACCCAGGGGTGGGCACTGAAGCTTTCTTT. This codes for CASSQDPGVGTEAFF.

The table lists this clone with a count of one. J is TRBJ1-1 and V is TRBV19; TRBD1 matches 11 bases. CDR3 size: 16 residues. Germline CDR1 reads LNHDA; CDR2 reads SQIVND (reference sequence). Trimming at V came to 7 bases and at J to 0 bases, leaving 7 bases not matched to a gene. CDR3 in DNA: TGTGCCAGTATCTCCGGGACAGGGGGTGTGAACACTGAAGCTTTCTTT. This encodes CASISGTGGVNTEAFF.

This chain uses TRBV11-2 with TRBJ1-1, with 9 positions matching TRBD1. Germline values: CDR1 SGHAT, CDR2 FQNNGV. V shed 3 bases and J 8 bases; nucleotides not matched to a gene: 7. The CDR3 loop spans 14 amino acids. CDR3 coding DNA: TGTGCCAGCAGCTTTTCACAGGGGGCCCAGGAAGCTTTCTTT. Translated: CASSFSQGAQEAFF.

The rearrangement uses TRBV27 and TRBJ1-2, with 8 bases that match TRBD1. The V gene end was trimmed by 5 bases and the J gene end by 0 bases; junction bases not matched to a gene: 5. CDR1 and CDR2 from the germline V gene are MNHEY and SMNVEV (reference sequence). The CDR3 totals 15 residues. The DNA for the CDR3 is TGTGCCAGCAGTCCTGGGACAGGAGCTAACTATGGCTACACCTTC. Amino acid sequence: CASSPGTGANYGYTF.

This chain uses TRBV28 with TRBJ1-2; a weak D match, TRBD1 (6 bases). The CDR3 has 13 amino acids. Germline V gene lookup returns CDR1 MDHEN and CDR2 SYDVKM. V was clipped by 2 bases and J by 4 bases, with 8 bases between them. In DNA, the CDR3 is TGTGCCAGCAGTTTAGAACAGGGCTATGGCTACACCTTC. This translates into CASSLEQGYGYTF.

The chain couples TRBV7-6 to TRBJ2-1; TRBD1 agrees at 9 bases. Trimming removed 5 bases from V and 3 bases from J; junction bases left unmatched: 8. The CDR3 runs 16 residues. The germline CDR1 and CDR2 sequences are SGHVS and FNYEAQ. The CDR3 DNA is TGTGCCAGCAGCCCTGAAGGGACAGGGCTCTACAATGAGCAGTTCTTC. This encodes CASSPEGTGLYNEQFF.

The rearrangement uses TRBV6-4 and TRBJ1-2; D gene unclear. Germline CDR1 and CDR2: MRHNA and SNTAGT. The CDR3 totals 13 residues. Between the trimmed V and J ends, which lost 5 bases and 0 bases, there was a span of 7 bases. DNA for the CDR3: TGTGCCAGCAGTCGGGGAGCTAACTATGGCTACACCTTC. Its protein is CASSRGANYGYTF.

The chain combines TRBV4-1 with TRBJ1-4; TRBD1 aligns across 7 bases. J lost 8 bases, V lost 4 bases, and 4 bases had no gene match. The length of the CDR3 is 13 residues. Germline lookup yields CDR1 MGHRA and CDR2 YSYEKL. The DNA of the CDR3 is TGCGCCAGCAGCCGCTCCAGGGGGGAAAAACTGTTTTTT. Translating it yields CASSRSRGEKLFF.

V and J are TRBV5-4 and TRBJ2-3; 15 bases match TRBD2. With V trimmed by 4 bases and J by 5 bases, 5 bases remained unmatched. This CDR3 comprises 16 residues. In germline, CDR1 is SGHNT, CDR2 YYREEE (reference sequence). The CDR3 bases are TGTGCCAGCAGCCGCGGACTAGCGGGAGGGGAAGATACGCAGTATTTT. Translation: CASSRGLAGGEDTQYF. Combining the CDR3 with reference TRBV5-4 and TRBJ2-3 gives the whole variable domain ETGVTQSPTHLIKTRGQQVTLRCSSQSGHNTVSWYQQALGQGPQFIFQYYREEENGRGNFPPRFSGLQFPNYSSELNVNALELDDSALYLCASSRGLAGGEDTQYFGPGTRLTVL.

This chain connects TRBV25-1 to TRBJ2-5, with 10 bases that match TRBD2. CDR1 is MGHDK and CDR2 is SYGVNS in the germline V gene. The CDR3 has 15 residues. The junction had 4 bases not matched to a gene; V was cut back by 1 base and J by 5 bases. CDR3 loop: CASSESLAGVETQYF. The CDR3 DNA follows: TGTGCCAGCAGTGAATCTCTAGCGGGAGTGGAGACCCAGTACTTC.

This chain joins TRBV2 and TRBJ1-3; perhaps TRBD1 as D (5 bases). The CDR3 sequence is 16 residues long. The germline V gene has CDR1 SNHLY and CDR2 FYNNEI. Trimming took 1 base from V and 0 from J, leaving 10 bases between them. This CDR3 reads CASSEGGARSGNTIYF. The CDR3 DNA follows: TGTGCCAGCAGTGAAGGCGGGGCCCGCTCTGGAAACACCATATATTTT.

The rearrangement links TRBV19 to TRBJ2-7; tentative D call: TRBD2 (6 bases). V lost 5 bases and J lost 3, with 14 bases in between. This CDR3 spans 14 amino acids. The germline CDR1 and CDR2 sequences are LNHDA and SQIVND (reference sequence). In nucleotides, the CDR3 is TGTGCCAGTAGTGGGGCGGGGACCTTCTACGAGCAGTACTTC. The encoded protein is CASSGAGTFYEQYF. Full variable domain (missing parts from reference TRBV19 and TRBJ2-7): DGGITQSPKYLFRKEGQNVTLSCEQNLNHDAMYWYRQDPGQGLRLIYYSQIVNDFQKGDIAEGYSVSREKKESFPLTVTSAQKNPTAFYLCASSGAGTFYEQYFGPGTRLTVT.

CDR3 in amino acids: CASRLTGTEGNTIYF. The CDR3 DNA reads as TGTGCCAGCAGGCTCACAGGGACAGAAGGAAACACCATATATTTT. This rearrangement joins TRBV6-5 to TRBJ1-3, with 7 bases matching TRBD1. Unmatched junction bases numbered 9, after V lost 6 bases and J lost 4 bases. Germline V gene data show CDR1 as MNHEY and CDR2 as SVGAGI. This CDR3 has 15 amino acids.

The genes are TRBV19 and TRBJ2-2, with D possibly TRBD1 on 5 matching bases. This CDR3 comprises 13 residues. Per germline, CDR1 LNHDA and CDR2 SQIVND (reference sequence). V lost 8 bases and J 2 bases, leaving 9 bases between the germline ends. The CDR3 is CASEDINTGELFF. CDR3 sequence (DNA): TGTGCCAGTGAGGACATCAACACCGGGGAGCTGTTTTTT.

J is TRBJ1-2 and V is TRBV30; D not resolved. V was cut by 2 bases and J by 2 bases, with 12 bases left in between. The CDR3 has 14 residues. Germline CDR1 reads GTSNPN; CDR2 reads SVGIG (reference sequence). The DNA of the CDR3 is TGTGCCTGGAGTCCCATTGGAGGGAACTATGGCTACACCTTC. It specifies CAWSPIGGNYGYTF.